Listed here is a single TCR beta chain. These data are taken from a study of blood T cell repertoires in COVID-19. Study at large: Italy, Spain and the United States were the sources of the convalescent and acute COVID-19 samples.

The authors' processing: Cell counts per sample came from amplifying reference gene primers. Repertoires were generated with immunoSEQ multiplex PCR, while TCRdb's copy carries only in-frame clones and drops some. V, J and clone size are those of that table, while D and trimming were read from the DNA. Of around 30,000 clones detected, 90% appear once; the ten largest clones hold under 25%. CDR1 is KGHSH and CDR2 is LQKENI in the germline V gene. The CDR3 is made up of 16 amino acids. V lost 4 bases, J lost 0 bases, and 8 bases stayed unmatched. The chain has TRBV18 and TRBJ1-2, with TRBD1 matching over 7 bases. The sequenced sample was peripheral blood. This clonotype was sampled from a man of 80 years or more with acute or convalescent COVID-19. CDR3 loop: CASSRDSFPSNYGYTF. The DNA for the CDR3 is TGTGCCAGCTCACGGGACAGTTTCCCCTCTAACTATGGCTACACCTTC.